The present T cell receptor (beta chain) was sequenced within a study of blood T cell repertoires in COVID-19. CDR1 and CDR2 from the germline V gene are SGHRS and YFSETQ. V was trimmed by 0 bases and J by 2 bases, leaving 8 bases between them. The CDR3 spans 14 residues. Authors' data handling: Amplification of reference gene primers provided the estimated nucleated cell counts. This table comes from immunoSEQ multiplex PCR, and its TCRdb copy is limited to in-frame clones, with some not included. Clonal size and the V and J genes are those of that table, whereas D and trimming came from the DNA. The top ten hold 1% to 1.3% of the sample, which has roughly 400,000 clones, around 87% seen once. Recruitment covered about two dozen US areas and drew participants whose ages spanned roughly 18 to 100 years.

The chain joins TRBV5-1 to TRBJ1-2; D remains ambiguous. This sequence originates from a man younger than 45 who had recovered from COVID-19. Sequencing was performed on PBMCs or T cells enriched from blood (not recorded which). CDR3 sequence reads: CASSLDGGNYGYTF. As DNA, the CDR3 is TGCGCCAGCAGCTTGGATGGCGGCAACTATGGCTACACCTTC.